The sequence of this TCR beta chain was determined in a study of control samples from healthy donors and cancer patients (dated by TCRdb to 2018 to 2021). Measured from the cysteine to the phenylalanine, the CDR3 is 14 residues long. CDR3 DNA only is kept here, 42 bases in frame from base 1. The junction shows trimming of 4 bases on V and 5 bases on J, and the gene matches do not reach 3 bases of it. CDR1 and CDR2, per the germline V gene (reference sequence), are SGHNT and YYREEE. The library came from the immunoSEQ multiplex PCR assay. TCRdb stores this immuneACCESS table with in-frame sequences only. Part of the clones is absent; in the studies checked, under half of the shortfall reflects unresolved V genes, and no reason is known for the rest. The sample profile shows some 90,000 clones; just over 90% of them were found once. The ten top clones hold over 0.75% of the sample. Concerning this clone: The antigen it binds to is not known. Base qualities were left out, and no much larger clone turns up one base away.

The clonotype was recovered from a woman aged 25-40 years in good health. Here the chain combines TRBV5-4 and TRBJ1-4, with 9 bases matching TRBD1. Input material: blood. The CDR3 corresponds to CASSPTGGNEKLFF. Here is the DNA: TGTGCCAGCAGCCCGACAGGGGGGAATGAAAAACTGTTTTTT.